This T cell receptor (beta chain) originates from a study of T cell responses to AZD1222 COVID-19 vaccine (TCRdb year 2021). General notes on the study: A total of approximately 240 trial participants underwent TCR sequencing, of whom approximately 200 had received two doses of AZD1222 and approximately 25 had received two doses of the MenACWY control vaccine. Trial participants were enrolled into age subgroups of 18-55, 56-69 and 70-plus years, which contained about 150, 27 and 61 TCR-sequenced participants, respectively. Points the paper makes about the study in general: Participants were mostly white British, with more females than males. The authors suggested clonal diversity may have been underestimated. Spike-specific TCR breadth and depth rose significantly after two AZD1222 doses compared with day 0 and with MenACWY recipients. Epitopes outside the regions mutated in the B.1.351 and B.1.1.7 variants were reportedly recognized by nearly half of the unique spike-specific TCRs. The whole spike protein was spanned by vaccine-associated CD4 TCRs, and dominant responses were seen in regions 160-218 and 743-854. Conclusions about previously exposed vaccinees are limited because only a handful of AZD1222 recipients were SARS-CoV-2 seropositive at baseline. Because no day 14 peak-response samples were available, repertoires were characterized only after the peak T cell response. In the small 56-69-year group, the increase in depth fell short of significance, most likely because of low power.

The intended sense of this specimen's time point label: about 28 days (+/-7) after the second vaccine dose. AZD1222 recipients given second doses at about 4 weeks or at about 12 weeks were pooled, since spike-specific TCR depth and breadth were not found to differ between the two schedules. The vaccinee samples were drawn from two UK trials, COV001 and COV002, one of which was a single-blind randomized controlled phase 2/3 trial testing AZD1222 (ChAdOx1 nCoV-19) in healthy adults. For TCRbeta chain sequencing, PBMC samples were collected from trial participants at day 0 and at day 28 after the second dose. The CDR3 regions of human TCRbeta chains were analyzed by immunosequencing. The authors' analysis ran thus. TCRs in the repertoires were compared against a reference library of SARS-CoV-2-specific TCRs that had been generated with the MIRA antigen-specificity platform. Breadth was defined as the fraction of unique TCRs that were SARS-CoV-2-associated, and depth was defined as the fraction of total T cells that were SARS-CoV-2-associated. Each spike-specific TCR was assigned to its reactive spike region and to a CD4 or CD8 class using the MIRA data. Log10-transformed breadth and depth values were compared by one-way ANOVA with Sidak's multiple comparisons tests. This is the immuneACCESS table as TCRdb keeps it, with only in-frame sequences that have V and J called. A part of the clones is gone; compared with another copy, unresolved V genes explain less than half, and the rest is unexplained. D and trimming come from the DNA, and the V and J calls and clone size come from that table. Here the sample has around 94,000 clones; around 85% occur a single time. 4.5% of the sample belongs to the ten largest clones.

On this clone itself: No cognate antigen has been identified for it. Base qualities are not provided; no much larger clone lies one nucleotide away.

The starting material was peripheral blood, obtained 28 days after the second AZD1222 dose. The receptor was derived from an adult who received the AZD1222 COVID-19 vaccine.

The bases are TGTGCCAGCAGTTACGCGAGGGGGAGCGCTGAAGCTTTCTTT. This sequence encodes CASSYARGSAEAFF. The chain is assembled from TRBV6-5 and TRBJ1-1; D gene: possibly TRBD1, on 6 matching bases. Relative to germline, V is 2 bases shorter and J is 6 bases shorter, with 13 bases between their ends. Per the germline V gene, MNHEY is the CDR1 and SVGAGI is the CDR2. Including cysteine and phenylalanine, the CDR3 has 14 amino acids. The retained sequence is limited to the CDR3, 42 bases, with the frame set at the first base.